This TCR beta chain was found in a study of cytomegalovirus exposure and HLA in healthy donors. The CDR3 has 16 residues. V lost 3 bases and J 0 bases, leaving 12 bases between the germline ends. Germline V gene lookup returns CDR1 KGHSH and CDR2 LQKENI. Primers included in the PCR were 60 Vbeta and 13 Jbeta primers. Authors' analysis steps: Per a later analysis, the number of unique TCR beta chains was about 80 million, of which around 9.9 million were shared. The repertoire was sequenced with immunoSEQ multiplex PCR; TCRdb's copy has only in-frame clones and lacks some. D and trimming were read from the DNA, whereas the V and J calls and clone size are those reported in that table. The table shows about 140,000 clones, with 70% to 85% occurring only once.

The clonotype was recovered from a man younger than 45 in good health and CMV-seropositive. The V call is TRBV18, the J call TRBJ2-1; D gene uncertain. Sequenced: PBMCs. The CDR3 is CASSPVPMSSYNEQFF. The DNA of the CDR3 is TGTGCCAGCTCACCCGTACCCATGAGCTCCTACAATGAGCAGTTCTTC.